Listed here is a single T cell receptor beta chain. These data originate in a study of blood T cell repertoires in COVID-19. Study-wide context: The United States, Italy and Spain were the sources of the acute and convalescent COVID-19 samples.

Under the authors' procedure: The assay estimated nucleated cells by amplifying reference gene primers. The method was immunoSEQ multiplex PCR; TCRdb's version includes in-frame clones alone and lacks a portion of them. V, J and clone size reflect that table, while D and trimming were determined from the DNA. The table shows 200,000 to 250,000 clones, with approximately 82% occurring only once. From germline, CDR1 is SNHLY and CDR2 FYNNEI. The CDR3 is 13 amino acids. The ends were cut back, 3 bases at V and 8 bases at J, with 13 bases in the middle. Source material: peripheral blood. The source of this sequence is a man aged 50 to 60 with active or convalescent COVID-19. J is TRBJ1-2 and V is TRBV2, with a possible D match to TRBD1 (5 bases). The CDR3 here is CASSDVGGGGYTF. DNA for the CDR3: TGTGCCAGCAGTGACGTGGGGGGTGGAGGCTACACCTTC.